This T cell receptor (beta chain) was retrieved from a study of cytomegalovirus exposure and HLA in healthy donors. Findings and limits, study-wide: In a later analysis, parvovirus B19, influenza, CMV and Epstein-Barr virus appeared linked to several top co-occurrence clusters. It has been reported that TCR beta sequences accurately predicted the HLA-A and HLA-B alleles of most subjects. A later analysis linked 15,000 to 20,000 TCR beta sequences to HLA alleles at 0.05 false discovery rate. Later genetic work tied a missense DCLRE1C variant to beta-chain V and J trimming.

The PCR contained 60 Vbeta and 13 Jbeta primers. The protocol was immunoSEQ multiplex PCR, while the TCRdb copy is restricted to in-frame clones and leaves out a portion. The sample yields around 170,000 clones, about 82% seen once. Trimming cost V 6 bases and J 1 base; bases outside gene matches: 3. The CDR3 runs to 14 residues. Per the germline V gene, CDR1 is ENHRY and CDR2 is SYGVKD. About this clone: What it binds is unknown.

This chain joins TRBV10-3 and TRBJ1-1; 9 bases line up with TRBD1. Material for sequencing was PBMCs. The clonotype originates from a woman in her 30s in good health and CMV-seronegative. The CDR3 nucleotides are TGTGCCATCAGGAGGGGACAGGGGAACACTGAAGCTTTCTTT. Its translation: CAIRRGQGNTEAFF.